The sequence of this T cell receptor (beta chain) was determined in a study of human T cells and chemical hapten exposure. Described time point: patch test 2, 6 weeks after DPC sensitization. Specified treatment: therapeutic diphenylcyclopropenone sensitization with weekly scalp DPC. The ends were cut back, 2 bases at V and 1 base at J, with 11 bases in the middle. The CDR3 sequence is 15 residues long. CDR1 is SGHTA and CDR2 is FQGNSA in the germline V gene. In the authors' methods: Sample-level TCR yields exhibited a median of approximately 96,000, with a range of roughly 20,000 to 700,000. TCRdb analysed the RACE reads with MiXCR anew, one entry per CDR3 protein. These V and J calls derive from TCRdb rather than the authors' analysis. The sample lists around 99,000 distinct CDR3 sequences; roughly 10% were seen once. This clonotype was counted ten times or more.

The chain uses TRBV7-2 and TRBJ1-2; no firm D call. This TCR derives from a woman in her 40s with alopecia areata. Some clones in this sample may be carry-over from other donors' samples. The input for sequencing was whole blood, taken in connection with sensitization to the hapten diphenylcyclopropenone (DPC). CDR3 coding DNA: TGTGCCAGCAGCTTACCGCCGATTAATAACTATGGCTACACCTTC. Translated, it gives CASSLPPINNYGYTF.